This T cell receptor (beta chain) emerged from a study of early T cells in non-severe SARS-CoV-2 infection. As for the study in general: From unsorted whole blood, bulk RNA was sequenced, and the chains remained unpaired.

Study-wide results and limits: Matching with VDJdb favored anti-spike CD8 responses (missing private and CD4 specificities).

Germline values: CDR1 MNHEY, CDR2 SMNVEV (reference sequence). The CDR3 has 12 residues. V shed 4 bases and J shed 8 bases, with 11 bases lying between them. MiXCR, run by TCRdb on the 5' RACE reads, gives a single entry per CDR3 protein. The top ten hold around 4.7% of the sample, which has about 40,000 distinct CDR3 sequences, over 4% seen once. This clonotype was counted ten times or more. What it recognizes is unknown. This chain joins TRBV27 and TRBJ1-1; possible D gene TRBD1, 6 bases. Sequenced material: whole blood. This clonotype was obtained from an adult who was a healthcare worker with PCR-confirmed SARS-CoV-2 infection or an uninfected control (not recorded which). CDR3 DNA: TGTGCCAGCAGTTCCGGGACACCGGAAGCTTTCTTT. Its translation is CASSSGTPEAFF.